This T cell receptor beta chain derives from a study of shared clonotypes between healthy human individuals (TCRdb year 2020). Concerning the study at large: The cohort comprised two women and a few men aged 18 to 49 years. Per donor, three plates each were used for CD4 naive and CD4 memory, two for CD8 naive, and one for CD8 memory. The study deeply sequenced blood TCR repertoires of five healthy adults to estimate repertoire size and the extent of clonotype sharing between individuals. Different laboratories and diverse techniques were used to prepare libraries and sequence TCR repertoires, to increase sequencing depth and limit assay-specific biases. Leukapheresis yielded between about 0.9 and 8.9 billion PBMCs per donor.

Donors were healthy HIV-negative adults with no recently reported acute infections or vaccinations. Only Caucasian adults living in Nashville, Tennessee, USA were represented among the donors. Magnetic negative selection was used to enrich CD4+ T cells, after which naive cells were positively selected on CD45RA and the negative fraction became the memory subset. Blood was obtained by leukapheresis, after which PBMCs were separated by Ficoll-Histopaque density gradient centrifugation and cryopreserved in liquid nitrogen vapor phase. Purity and quantity of every magnetically sorted T cell population were checked by analytical flow cytometry. Genomic DNA was isolated from every sorted fraction and measured by UV absorbance on a Nanodrop 2000c. Using the deep immunoSEQ assay, TCR CDR3 regions were amplified from genomic DNA by multiplex PCR. Extracted genomic DNA from each cell subset was distributed evenly across all wells of several immunoSEQ 96-well plates, and each plate was treated as a replicate. For sorted subsets, 200 to 250 ng genomic DNA, equal to tens of thousands of T cell genomes, was loaded into each replicate PCR. Purified libraries were quantified with a Qubit 3.0 fluorometer, sized on a Bioanalyzer 2100, and re-quantified with the KAPA Library Quantification kit. A separate single-read 150-cycle Illumina NextSeq 550 flow cell was used to sequence each immunoSEQ 96-well plate. On the study's bioinformatics: Because the immunoSEQ output held only junctional sequences and lacked quality scores, the filtering could not match the filtering applied to full-length reads. To assign V/J genes and CDR3, sequences were annotated against IMGT germline references using PyIR, a Python wrapper for IgBLAST v1.9. Any read was removed if the V/J assignment was weak (E-value above 1e-6), the CDR3 was missing, or the read contained stop codons, out-of-frame junctions, or ambiguous translated residues. V3J clonotypes were defined as sequences sharing the same inferred V gene, J gene, and CDR3 amino acid sequence. Percentage overlap between repertoires was calculated by dividing the number of shared unique clonotypes by the size of the smaller repertoire. RTK rarefaction, the Chao1 estimator, and Recon v2.1 estimates of unobserved clonotypes were used to assess repertoire richness. For all TCRbeta clonotypes obtained by the gDNA method from a handful of donors, generation probabilities were computed with OLGA. As stored in TCRdb, this immuneACCESS dataset retains in-frame rearrangements with V and J assigned. A fraction of the clones does not appear; measured against another copy, unresolved V genes explain less than half of the discrepancy, and the remainder lacks a known reason. That table gives V, J and clone size, and the DNA gave D and trimming. In this sample the table shows about 2 million clones, 85% to 95% of which occur a single time. More than 0.1% of the sample is in the top ten clones.

A note on this clone: Its antigen target is currently unknown. No qualities accompany the bases; no much larger clone lies one base away.

General findings and caveats noted by the study authors: Incomplete sequencing was indicated by rarefaction of sorted-subset datasets, despite the large sequencing depth. The genetic and exposure-history diversity represented was limited by the small number of donors. Across four donors, roughly 5.1% of naive CD4, around 3.3% of naive CD8, around 2.1% of memory CD4, and 0.4% of memory CD8 clonotypes were shared. Compared with non-shared clonotypes, clonotypes shared by all four sorted-subset donors had higher generation probabilities. Only blood was sampled, and tissue TCR repertoires likely differ from those in blood. Pairwise subsampling indicated that sequencing depth was expected to affect the degree of clonotype sharing among donors. Naive subsets generally had larger estimated clonotype richness than memory subsets.

From the cysteine up to the phenylalanine, the CDR3 has a length of 15 residues. Only the CDR3 part of the read is kept: 45 bases, read in frame from the first base. The germline V gene provides CDR1 MNHEY and CDR2 SVGAGI. A distance of 13 bases separates the germline ends of V and J, which lose 0 bases and 10 bases respectively. This receptor was taken from a man aged 18 to 30 in good health. The sequence is built from TRBV6-5 and TRBJ1-6; the D gene is unclear. Sequencing used naive CD4+ T cells sorted from blood. The sample's cell subset or site, from its label and the paper: CD45RA+ positively selected. DNA sequence: TGTGCCAGCAGTTACTCATCGGCAGTTTCGTCACCCCTCCACTTT. It translates to CASSYSSAVSSPLHF.